This T cell receptor beta chain was identified during a study of regulatory T cells in long-lasting Graves disease (dated by TCRdb to the early 2020s). About the full investigation: In the newly diagnosed Graves' disease group, patients had been taking antithyroid drugs for less than 3 months. This study used TCR sequencing and RNA sequencing of peripheral blood to compare persistent Graves' disease patients against newly diagnosed Graves' disease patients. A total of some 35 samples underwent TCR sequencing: some 13 from persistent and approximately 20 from newly diagnosed Graves' disease patients. The study took place in China and was registered as a clinical trial.

The library was built by means of multiplex PCR. Reads for this sample came from an Illumina HiSeq 4000. iRepertoire HTBI primers and Arm-PCR amplification of CDR3 regions were used to construct TCR beta libraries. PCR products were gel purified before sequencing. Under the source paper's analysis protocol: Gene usage analysis of CDR3 amino acid clonotypes relied on the 60 or so TRBV and around 14 TRBJ segments identified across samples. COPE and FqMerger were used to merge the filtered high-quality paired reads into contigs. BLAST was used to align contigs to the IMGT TRBV, TRBD and TRBJ reference genes, and CDR3 was defined following IMGT. Highly expanded clones were defined as clonotypes with a frequency above 0.1%. Repertoire diversity was measured by Shannon entropy, and V-J evenness by the Gini coefficient. Clonotypes shared by more than one individual were considered public. TCRdb cleaned the public reads at Q25 with fastp, built clones with MiXCR and kept in-frame beta chains. Rows merge per CDR3 protein into single entries with the most common DNA and genes. TCRdb, not the original authors, processed these V and J calls. This sample is represented by about 470,000 distinct CDR3 sequences; 15% to 20% of them were singletons. The ten biggest clones cover 12% of the sample.

V is pared back by 4 bases and J by 8 bases, with 14 bases lying between the germline termini. CDR1 ENHRY and CDR2 SYGVKD were looked up in the germline V gene. The CDR3 starts with the cysteine, ends with the phenylalanine, and has 13 residues. Only the CDR3 DNA stays, 39 bases, in frame from base 1. Comments on this clonotype: Its antigen remains unidentified. It has no much larger one-base neighbor in the sample; base qualities were not kept.

Overall study outcomes, separate from this receptor: Peripheral blood alone was examined, since thyroid tissue, which constituted the primary lesion, could not be accessed. Preferential use of TRBV28, TRBJ1-2 and TRBJ2-5 was observed in persistent disease, whereas TRBV20-1 and TRBJ2-1 were favored in newly diagnosed disease. As a limitation, the authors acknowledged that the small sample size may reduce accuracy. Compared with newly diagnosed patients, patients with persistent Graves' disease had lower TCR Shannon entropy and fewer highly expanded clones, which suggests clonal expansion. More public clonotypes were shared among persistent patients (roughly 2,700) than among newly diagnosed patients (966). Sequencing and analysis were limited to the TCR beta chain.

The time point label on this specimen signifies: newly diagnosed GD, antithyroid drugs for less than 3 months. For both TCR sequencing and RNA sequencing, RNA was extracted from PBMCs using TRIzol. The diagnosis of Graves' disease was made according to American Thyroid Association guidelines. Recruitment of patients was carried out at an endocrinology department in Xi'an, China. From each patient, around 9 milliliters of peripheral blood was collected into an EDTA anticoagulant tube. Ficoll Paque Plus density gradient separation was used to isolate PBMCs, and no additional T cell sorting was done. An Agilent 2100 Bioanalyzer and agarose gel were used to check RNA quality, and a NanoDrop 2000 was used to measure RNA concentration. The sample was also linked to a second study, of T cells in Graves' hyperthyroidism and ophthalmopathy. As the second study states: Stable Graves' hyperthyroidism was defined as the absence of progression to ophthalmopathy over 18 months of follow-up. Hyperthyroidism patients were aged 18 to 65 years and newly diagnosed, with disease duration of less than 2 months. The study excluded patients with uncontrolled infections, other autoimmune diseases, pregnancy or lactation. Diagnoses were based on clinical symptoms, serum thyroxine and TRAb, thyroid ultrasound and orbital computed tomography. The TCR CDR3 was subjected to a first round of RT-PCR using the HTBI primer set and the Qiagen OneStep RT-PCR kit. Most expanded thyroid clonotypes (frequency above 0.001) were also detected in blood, suggesting blood repertoires may reflect thyroid immune responses. Ophthalmopathy was separated from stable hyperthyroidism by a 13 V-J signature model, with roughly 88% sensitivity and roughly 81% specificity obtained in cross-validation and 80%/75% obtained in testing. In validation, the model predicted progression to ophthalmopathy a median of roughly 6.5 months before onset, with about 70% sensitivity and more than 72% specificity. To identify TCR V-J signatures that set the groups apart, the researchers used a discovery cohort of roughly 100 patients, made up of 40 to 45 with Graves' ophthalmopathy and about 55 with stable Graves' hyperthyroidism. An independent validation cohort of around 19 hyperthyroidism patients and 17 patients who later progressed to ophthalmopathy tested prospective prediction of ophthalmopathy. The 95 to 100 discovery patients were randomly split 7:3 into training and test sets. In several Graves' hyperthyroidism patients, the study also compared T-cell repertoires from thyroid tissue with T-cell repertoires from blood. Following sampling, methimazole starting at 30 mg daily was given to hyperthyroidism patients, and high-dose intravenous methylprednisolone was given to ophthalmopathy patients. Libraries were constructed in a second round of multiplex PCR, after which size selection and purification were performed. The libraries were sequenced on an Illumina HiSeq2000 using paired-end 100 bp reads. SOAPnuke was used to process the raw data, removing reads that contained adapters or uncalled bases, had a mean Phred below 15, or lacked an exact match to the constant primer or identifier. High-quality paired reads were merged using COPE v1.2.5, and each unique nucleotide sequence was defined as a clonotype. Clonotypes were aligned to IMGT TRBV, TRBD and TRBJ reference segments using MiTCR v1.1. Analysis was restricted to V-J combinations with a frequency above 0.0001, which covered roughly 99% of repertoires. A TCS score was defined as the ratio of F50 (clonal expansion) to E x V (chaos), with BLOSUM62-based TCRdist applied between CDR3 peptides within each V-J. Welch's t-statistics and random forest reduced just over 500 V-J features to about 13, which were used in a naive Bayes classifier (R e1071). No statistical method was used to set the sample size in advance, and investigators knew the group allocation. According to the paper, TCR Vbeta CDR3 sequencing was carried out on more than 120 peripheral blood samples, which came from 40 to 45 ophthalmopathy, some 73 hyperthyroidism and roughly 17 progressor patients.

The V gene is TRBV10-3 and the J gene is TRBJ1-1, and perhaps TRBD1 as D gene, on 5 matching bases. Sequencing was performed on peripheral blood mononuclear cells (PBMCs), taken at new diagnosis, from a patient treated with antithyroid drugs. The sequence was collected from a middle-aged man with Graves disease. Donor details come from another sample of the same person, matched by shared clones. The nucleotide sequence is given as TGTGCCATCAGTGGGGGACGGACGTCGGAAGCTTTCTTT. Protein translation: CAISGGRTSEAFF.